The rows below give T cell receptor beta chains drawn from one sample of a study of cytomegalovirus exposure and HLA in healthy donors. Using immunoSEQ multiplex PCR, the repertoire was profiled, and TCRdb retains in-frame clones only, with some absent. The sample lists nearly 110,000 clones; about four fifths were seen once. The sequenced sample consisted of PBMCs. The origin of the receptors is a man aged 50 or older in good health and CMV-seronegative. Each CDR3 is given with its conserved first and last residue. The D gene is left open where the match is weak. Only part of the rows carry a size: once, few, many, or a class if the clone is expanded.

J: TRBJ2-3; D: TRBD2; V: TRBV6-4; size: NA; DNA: TGTGCCAGCAGCAATAGGAAGACTAGCGCAGATACGCAGTATTTT; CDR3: CASSNRKTSADTQYF
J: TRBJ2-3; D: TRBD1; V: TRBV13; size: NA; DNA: TGTGCCAGCAGTCCAGGGGGAACGGGGATCTATACGCAGTATTTT; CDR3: CASSPGGTGIYTQYF
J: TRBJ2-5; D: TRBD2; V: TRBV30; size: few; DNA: TGTGCCTGGAGTGAGGGGACTAGACTAGAGACCCAGTACTTC; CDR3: CAWSEGTRLETQYF
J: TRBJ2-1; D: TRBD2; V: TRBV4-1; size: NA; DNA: TGCGCCAGCAGCCAAGTCGGGGTGAGAACCGGGACTAGGCCCTACAATGAGCAGTTCTTC; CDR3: CASSQVGVRTGTRPYNEQFF
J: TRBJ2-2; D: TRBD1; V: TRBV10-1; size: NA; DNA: TGCGCCAGCAGTGAGTTACCGGACAGGGAGGTTGGCGGGGAGCTGTTTTTT; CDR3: CASSELPDREVGGELFF
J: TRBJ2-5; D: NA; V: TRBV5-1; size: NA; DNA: TGCGCCAGCAGCTACTCGCGGGAAATTCCCTTGGAGACCCAGTACTTC; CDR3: CASSYSREIPLETQYF
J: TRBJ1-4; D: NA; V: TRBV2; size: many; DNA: TGTGCCAGCAGTGGAACCCGGGGGGCTAATGAAAAACTGTTTTTT; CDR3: CASSGTRGANEKLFF
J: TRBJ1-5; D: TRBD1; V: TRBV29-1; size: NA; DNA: TGCAGCGTTTCACAGGGGAGCAATCAGCCCCAGCATTTT; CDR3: CSVSQGSNQPQHF
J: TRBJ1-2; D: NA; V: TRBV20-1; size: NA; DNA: TGCAGTGCTAGTGTCAGCTATGGCTACACCTTC; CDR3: CSASVSYGYTF
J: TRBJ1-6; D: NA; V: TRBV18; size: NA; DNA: TGTGCCAGCTCTGCGGGACGGAGCTCACCCCTCCACTTT; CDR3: CASSAGRSSPLHF
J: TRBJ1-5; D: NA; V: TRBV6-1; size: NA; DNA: TGTGCCAGCAGTGACAGGGCTACTAATCAGCCCCAGCATTTT; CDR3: CASSDRATNQPQHF
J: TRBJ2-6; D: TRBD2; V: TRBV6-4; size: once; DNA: TGTGCCAGCAGTGACGGGACTACTGGGGCCAACGTCCTGACTTTC; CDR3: CASSDGTTGANVLTF
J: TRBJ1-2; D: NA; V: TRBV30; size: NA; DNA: TGTGCCTGGCAGGGTAATAACTATGGCTACACCTTC; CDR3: CAWQGNNYGYTF
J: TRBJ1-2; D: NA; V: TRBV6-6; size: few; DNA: TGTGCCAGCAGTTACTCGCTCGGGAACTATGGCTACACCTTC; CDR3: CASSYSLGNYGYTF
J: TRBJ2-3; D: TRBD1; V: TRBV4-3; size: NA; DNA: TGCGCCAGCAGCCAAGACAGGGGGAATACGCAGTATTTT; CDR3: CASSQDRGNTQYF
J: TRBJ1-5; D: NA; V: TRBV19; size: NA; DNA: TGTGCCAGTAACCCTCAGGGTAGCAATCAGCCCCAGCATTTT; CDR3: CASNPQGSNQPQHF
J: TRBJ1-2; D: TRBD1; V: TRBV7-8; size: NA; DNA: TGTGCCAGCAGCTTATTCAGCGGGACAGGTGGATTTAGCTATGGCTACACCTTC; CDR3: CASSLFSGTGGFSYGYTF
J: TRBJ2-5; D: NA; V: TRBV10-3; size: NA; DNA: TGTGCCATCGGGGGAAGAAGTGGTCGGGAGACGCCTCAAGAGACCCAGTACTTC; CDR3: CAIGGRSGRETPQETQYF
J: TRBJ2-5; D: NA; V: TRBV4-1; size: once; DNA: TGCGCCAGCAGCCAAGAACGGGGGGCCCAAGAGACCCAGTACTTC; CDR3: CASSQERGAQETQYF
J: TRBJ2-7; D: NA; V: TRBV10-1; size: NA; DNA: TGCGCCAGCAGCCCCCAAAACTCCTACGAGCAGTACTTC; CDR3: CASSPQNSYEQYF
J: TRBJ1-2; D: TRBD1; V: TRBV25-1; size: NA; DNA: TGTGCCAGCAGTGCGGGGACAGGGGGTGGCTACACCTTC; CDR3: CASSAGTGGGYTF
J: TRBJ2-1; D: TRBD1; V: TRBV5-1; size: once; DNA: TGCGCCAGCTTCCGGGACAGGGGGCGGTCTGAGCAGTTCTTC; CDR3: CASFRDRGRSEQFF
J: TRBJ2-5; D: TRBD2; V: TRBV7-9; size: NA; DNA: TGTGCCAGCAGCCGATGGACTAGCGGGGGGGTTAAAGAGACCCAGTACTTC; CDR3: CASSRWTSGGVKETQYF
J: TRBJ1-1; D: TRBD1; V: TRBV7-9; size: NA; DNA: TGTGCCAGCAGCTTAGCCGCCAGGGGGCGGGGGGGGACTGAAGCTTTCTTT; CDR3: CASSLAARGRGGTEAFF
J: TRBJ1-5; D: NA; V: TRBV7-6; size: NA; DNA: TGTGCCAGCAGCTTAGACAGCTCTATCAATCAGCCCCAGCATTTT; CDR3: CASSLDSSINQPQHF
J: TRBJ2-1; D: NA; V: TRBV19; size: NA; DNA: TGTGCCAGTGGTAGGGGCCTGGGGAACAATGAGCAGTTCTTC; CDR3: CASGRGLGNNEQFF
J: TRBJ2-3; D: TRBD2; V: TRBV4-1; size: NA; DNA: TGCGCCAGCAGCCAAGGTCTTAGCGGGGAGGATACGCAGTATTTT; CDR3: CASSQGLSGEDTQYF
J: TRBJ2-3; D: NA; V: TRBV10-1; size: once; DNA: TGCGCCAGCAGTGAGTCGGGACTCACAGATACGCAGTATTTT; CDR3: CASSESGLTDTQYF
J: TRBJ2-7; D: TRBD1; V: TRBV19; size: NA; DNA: TGTGCCAGTAGTATGGACAGGGACTACGAGCAGTACTTC; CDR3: CASSMDRDYEQYF
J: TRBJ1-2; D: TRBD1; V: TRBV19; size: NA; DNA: TGTGCCAGTAGTATAGATCGGAACAGGGGCGGCTACACCTTC; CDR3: CASSIDRNRGGYTF
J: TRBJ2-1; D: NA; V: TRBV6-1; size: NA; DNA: TGTGCCAGCAGTGGACAGTCGGCAGTCGGTGGTGATGAGCAGTTCTTC; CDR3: CASSGQSAVGGDEQFF
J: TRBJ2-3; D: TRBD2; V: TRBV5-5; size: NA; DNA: TGTGCCAGCAGCTTGGAGCCGACTAGCGGGGGGGCAGATACGCAGTATTTT; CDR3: CASSLEPTSGGADTQYF
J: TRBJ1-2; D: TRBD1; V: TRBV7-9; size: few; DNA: TGTGCCAGCAGCGTCGGGACAGCTACCCTCCGTGGGTATGGCTACACCTTC; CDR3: CASSVGTATLRGYGYTF
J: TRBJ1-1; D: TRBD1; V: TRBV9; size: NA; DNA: TGTGCCAGCAGCGCGCGACAGGGATACAACACTGAAGCTTTCTTT; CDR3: CASSARQGYNTEAFF
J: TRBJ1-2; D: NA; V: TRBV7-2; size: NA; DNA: TGTGCCAGCAGGGATCCGGGCGCTCCTGACAGGTCCTCTAACTATGGCTACACCTTC; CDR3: CASRDPGAPDRSSNYGYTF
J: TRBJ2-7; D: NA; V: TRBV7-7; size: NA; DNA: TGTGCTAGCGGCCCTGTCACCGGGGATGACTACGAGCAGTACTTC; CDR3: CASGPVTGDDYEQYF
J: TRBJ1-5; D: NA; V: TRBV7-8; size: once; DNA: TGTGCCAGCAGCTTAGGGGGAGGGCCCCAGCATTTT; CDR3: CASSLGGGPQHF
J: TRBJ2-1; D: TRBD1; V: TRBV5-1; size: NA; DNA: TGCGCCAGCAGCTTGGGTACAGGGGTAGGCTATGAGCAGTTCTTC; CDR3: CASSLGTGVGYEQFF